Listed here are 25 T cell receptor beta chains from one sample, sequenced in a study of blood T cell repertoires in COVID-19. The protocol was immunoSEQ multiplex PCR, while the TCRdb copy is restricted to in-frame clones and leaves out a portion. This table has about 530,000 clones, 70% to 90% appearing once. Material: peripheral blood. Receptors originate from a woman aged 45 to 65 with COVID-19, enrolled during active disease.

This clone was found once. J is TRBJ2-1 and V is TRBV5-6, with no clear D. V shed 4 bases and J shed 0 bases, with 11 bases lying between them. The CDR3 length is 15 residues. Germline-derived CDR1 and CDR2 are SGHDT and YYEEEE. This CDR3 is CASSLESYSYNEQFF. The CDR3 coding sequence is TGTGCCAGCAGCCTGGAGAGTTACTCCTACAATGAGCAGTTCTTC.

The rearrangement joins TRBV5-1 to TRBJ1-6; D not resolved. Germline lookup yields CDR1 SGHRS and CDR2 YFSETQ. This CDR3 is 15 amino acids long. Trimming removed 4 bases at V and 10 bases at J, with 18 bases between. The CDR3, as DNA: TGCGCCAGCAGCGTCAAGCCTGGGGAGTCCTCACCCCTCCACTTT. This translates into CASSVKPGESSPLHF.

The chain uses TRBV19 and TRBJ1-1; perhaps TRBD1 as D (6 bases). Germline CDR1 LNHDA, CDR2 SQIVND (reference sequence). The CDR3 spans 16 residues. V was shortened by 4 bases and J by 1 base, with 16 bases between the two germline ends. CDR3 DNA sequence: TGTGCCAGTAGTACCTCTACGGGACACGCGAACACTGAAGCTTTCTTT. Translated: CASSTSTGHANTEAFF.

The J gene is TRBJ1-1, the V gene TRBV14; D is ambiguous. The CDR3 runs to 17 residues. V lost 4 bases and J 5 bases, leaving 23 bases between the germline ends. Per germline, CDR1 SGHDN and CDR2 FVKESK. The CDR3 loop reads CASSLGNRLLTGTEAFF. The CDR3 coding sequence is TGTGCCAGCAGCCTAGGTAACAGACTACTTACGGGGACTGAAGCTTTCTTT. The whole variable domain, remainder taken from reference TRBV14 and TRBJ1-1, is EAGVTQFPSHSVIEKGQTVTLRCDPISGHDNLYWYRRVMGKEIKFLLHFVKESKQDESGMPNNRFLAERTGGTYSTLKVQPAELEDSGVYFCASSLGNRLLTGTEAFFGQGTRLTVV.

The genes are TRBV7-7 and TRBJ2-7; 8 positions match TRBD1. CDR3 size: 13 residues. Trimming at V came to 1 base and at J to 6 bases, leaving 2 bases not matched to a gene. Germline loops: CDR1 SSHAT, CDR2 FNYEAQ (reference sequence). The CDR3 sequence is CASSLGGQAEQYF. CDR3 in DNA: TGTGCCAGCAGCTTAGGGGGACAGGCCGAGCAGTACTTC.

The chain employs TRBV2 and TRBJ1-2; TRBD1 matches 7 bases. The germline CDR1 and CDR2 sequences are SNHLY and FYNNEI. The CDR3 covers 13 residues. V lost 8 bases and J lost 7; bases outside the gene matches: 10. CDR3 protein: CASVEDRLFGYTF. The CDR3 coding sequence is TGTGCCAGCGTGGAGGACAGGTTATTTGGCTACACCTTC. Filled out from reference TRBV2 and TRBJ1-2, the complete variable domain reads EPEVTQTPSHQVTQMGQEVILRCVPISNHLYFYWYRQILGQKVEFLVSFYNNEISEKSEIFDDQFSVERPDGSNFTLKIRSTKLEDSAMYFCASVEDRLFGYTFGSGTRLTVV.

The V call is TRBV3-1 (or the pseudogene TRBV3-2), the J call TRBJ2-7; a weak D match, TRBD2 (7 bases). The CDR3 is 14 residues long. V lost 0 bases and J 3 bases, leaving 9 bases between the germline ends. Per germline, CDR1 LGHDT and CDR2 YNNKEL (reference sequence). The CDR3 DNA reads TGTGCCAGCAGCCAAGAGCGGGGGCACTACGAGCAGTACTTC. This codes for CASSQERGHYEQYF.

A single count supports this clone. This chain uses TRBV6-5 with TRBJ2-7; 7 bases map to TRBD2. The germline CDR1 and CDR2 sequences are MNHEY and SVGAGI. Germline trimming cut 7 bases from V and 2 bases from J; bases unmatched to any gene: 8. The CDR3 has 14 amino acids. The CDR3 DNA follows: TGTGCCAGCAACCACGGGAGGAGACCCTACGAGCAGTACTTC. Translated, it gives CASNHGRRPYEQYF.

V gene TRBV18 combines with J gene TRBJ1-6; no firm D call. This CDR3 region has 15 residues. CDR1 is KGHSH and CDR2 is LQKENI in the germline V gene. V lost 1 base, J lost 8 bases, and 12 bases lay in between. The CDR3 nucleotides are TGTGCCAGCTCACCACGGGTTAGTCAGGATTCACCCCTCCACTTT. Protein product: CASSPRVSQDSPLHF.

This chain links TRBV29-1 with TRBJ2-7; tentatively, D is TRBD1 (6 bases). V dropped 7 bases and J dropped 0 bases, with 19 bases sitting between them. The V gene's germline CDR1 is SQVTM and CDR2 ANQGSEA. This CDR3 is 15 amino acids long. Here the CDR3 reads CSALNRDTPSYEQYF. In DNA, the CDR3 is TGCAGCGCACTGAACCGGGACACCCCCTCCTACGAGCAGTACTTC.

The chain couples TRBV28 to TRBJ1-2; D gene ambiguous. Germline loops: CDR1 MDHEN, CDR2 SYDVKM. V shed 6 bases and J shed 7 bases, with 12 bases lying between them. The CDR3 spans 12 residues. The CDR3 here is CASSSPSRGYTF. The CDR3 bases are TGTGCCAGCAGCTCCCCTTCTCGTGGCTACACCTTC.

The gene calls are TRBV12-5 and TRBJ1-5, with a weak D call TRBD1 (5 bases). Trimming removed 7 bases at V and 5 bases at J, with 18 bases between. CDR1 is LGHNT, CDR2 FRNRAP, per germline. The CDR3 extends over 15 amino acids. The CDR3, as DNA: TGTGCTAGTGCCTGGGGGGGAGGCGTCGATCAGCCCCAGCATTTT. Its protein product is CASAWGGGVDQPQHF. The full variable domain, rest sourced from reference TRBV12-5 and TRBJ1-5, is DARVTQTPRHKVTEMGQEVTMRCQPILGHNTVFWYRQTMMQGLELLAYFRNRAPLDDSGMPKDRFSAEMPDATLATLKIQPSEPRDSAVYFCASAWGGGVDQPQHFGDGTRLSIL.

V is TRBV19 and J is TRBJ1-3; TRBD1 agrees at 7 bases. The CDR3 has 15 amino acids. V shed 7 bases, J shed 4 bases, and the junction held 10 bases outside the gene matches. The germline V gene encodes CDR1 LNHDA and CDR2 SQIVND (reference sequence). CDR3 loop: CASTDTGASGNTIYF. The CDR3 DNA follows: TGTGCCAGTACCGATACAGGGGCGAGCGGAAACACCATATATTTT.

Worth noting for this clone: Additional DNA sequences in this sample encode the identical CDR3. This sequence joins TRBV19 and TRBJ2-1; D remains ambiguous. The V and J ends lost 1 base and 4 bases respectively, with 5 bases between them. The CDR3 is 13 residues long. Germline assignment: CDR1 LNHDA and CDR2 SQIVND (reference sequence). CDR3 protein: CASSIGAYNEQFF. CDR3 DNA sequence: TGTGCCAGTAGTATAGGGGCTTACAATGAGCAGTTCTTC.

This clone was counted a single time. This chain links TRBV5-6 with TRBJ2-5; D is undetermined. Germline V lookup: CDR1 SGHDT, CDR2 YYEEEE. Between the trimmed V and J ends, which lost 2 bases and 7 bases, there was a span of 12 bases. This CDR3 spans 13 amino acids. The CDR3 DNA reads as TGTGCCAGCAGCTTACGAGGCCTCGGGACCCAGTACTTC. Its translation is CASSLRGLGTQYF.

This sequence joins TRBV27 and TRBJ2-6; TRBD2 is a possible D gene (6 bases). Trimming shortened V by 8 bases and J by 4 bases, and 21 bases separated the two germline ends. Germline CDR1 and CDR2: MNHEY and SMNVEV (reference sequence). The CDR3 contains 17 residues. CDR3 sequence reads: CASYGLPYYGGANVLTF. CDR3 DNA: TGTGCCAGCTACGGACTACCTTACTACGGGGGGGCCAACGTCCTGACTTTC.

V gene TRBV28 combines with J gene TRBJ2-1; D perhaps matches TRBD1 (6 bases). CDR1 MDHEN and CDR2 SYDVKM come from the germline V gene. V lost 5 bases and J 6 bases, leaving 14 bases between the germline ends. The CDR3 totals 14 residues. CDR3 DNA sequence: TGTGCCAGCAGTACCCATGACAGGTTCAATGAGCAGTTCTTC. This gives the protein CASSTHDRFNEQFF.

This rearrangement joins TRBV11-2 to TRBJ1-1; 9 bases fit TRBD1. The germline gives CDR1 SGHAT, CDR2 FQNNGV. Trimming took 3 bases from V and 0 from J; bases not matched to a gene: 5. This CDR3 spans 16 amino acids. The CDR3 DNA is TGTGCCAGCAGCTTCACAGGGGGCCCTATGAACACTGAAGCTTTCTTT. Encoded protein: CASSFTGGPMNTEAFF.

The rearrangement uses TRBV25-1 and TRBJ1-2; D perhaps matches TRBD1 (5 bases). In germline, CDR1 is MGHDK, CDR2 SYGVNS. The V and J ends lost 3 bases and 8 bases respectively, with 13 bases between them. The CDR3 length is 13 residues. DNA of the CDR3: TGTGCCAGCAGTGAGTCGGGGGTGGTGGGCTACACCTTC. It encodes CASSESGVVGYTF.

The chain has TRBV5-4 and TRBJ2-5; D gene ambiguous. CDR1 is SGHNT and CDR2 is YYREEE in the germline V gene (reference sequence). The length of the CDR3 is 14 residues. The germline V and J ends were trimmed by 0 bases and 3 bases, with 9 bases remaining between them. The CDR3 DNA reads as TGTGCCAGCAGCTTGGAACGACGGGAAGAGACCCAGTACTTC. Encoded protein: CASSLERREETQYF.

The chain links TRBV29-1 to TRBJ1-1; D possibly corresponds to TRBD1 (5 bases). There are 14 residues in the CDR3. Trimming left V 6 bases short and J 5 bases short, with 19 bases between. In germline, CDR1 is SQVTM, CDR2 ANQGSEA. CDR3 protein: CSVGPRGGLTEAFF. The CDR3 DNA reads TGCAGCGTGGGGCCGAGGGGAGGGTTGACTGAAGCTTTCTTT.

The chain is built from TRBV30 and TRBJ1-1, with 7 bases matching TRBD1. J gave up 3 bases and V 3 bases, and 4 bases lay outside the gene matches. Germline values: CDR1 GTSNPN, CDR2 SVGIG (reference sequence). The CDR3 is made up of 13 amino acids. CDR3: CAWRGRGDTEAFF. DNA of the CDR3: TGTGCCTGGAGGGGCAGGGGGGACACTGAAGCTTTCTTT.

Details on this clone: Other DNA sequences of this sample code for an identical CDR3. The chain employs TRBV29-1 and TRBJ2-7; 7 nucleotides line up with TRBD2. Looked up from germline, CDR1 is SQVTM and CDR2 is ANQGSEA. With 5 bases clipped from V and 1 base from J, the junction kept 2 bases outside the gene matches. CDR3 length: 12 residues. CDR3 sequence reads: CSVWGGSYEQYF. The CDR3 region has the DNA TGCAGCGTTTGGGGGGGGTCCTACGAGCAGTACTTC.

The CDR3 DNA is TGTGCCTGGAGTCCCCCAGGGGCAGAGGGATTCGAGCAGTACTTC. It codes for CAWSPPGAEGFEQYF. The chain carries TRBV30 and TRBJ2-7, with D possibly being TRBD1 (6 bases). Trimming shortened V by 2 bases and J by 6 bases, and 20 bases separated the two germline ends. The CDR3 runs to 15 residues. Per the germline V gene, CDR1 is GTSNPN and CDR2 is SVGIG (reference sequence).

The chain recombines TRBV24-1 with TRBJ2-2; 9 bases map to TRBD1. The CDR3 totals 18 residues. Germline CDR1 KGHDR, CDR2 SFDVKD. V trimming: 0 bases; J trimming: 4 bases; junction bases outside the gene matches: 8. The CDR3 DNA reads as TGTGCCACCAGTGATTTGGGGGGACAGGGTACCGTCACCGGGGAGCTGTTTTTT. Amino acids: CATSDLGGQGTVTGELFF.